The clone carrying this T cell receptor beta chain has only a few counts. Germline V lookup: CDR1 SGHTA, CDR2 FQGNSA. The V gene lost 6 bases and the J gene lost 2 bases, with 14 bases spanning the gap. The CDR3 totals 15 residues. This sample is drawn from a study of blood T cells in healthy people across ages. Next came a second PCR, run for about 6 to 12 cycles, which used a sample-barcoded 5' primer along with a J-beta primer mix. Using its own MiXCR run on the 5' RACE reads, TCRdb lists one record per CDR3 protein. The sample has some 1.8 million distinct CDR3 sequences, about two fifths seen once.

The origin of this receptor is a human donor in good health. The chain has TRBV7-2 and TRBJ2-1, with a tentative D call TRBD2 (5 bases). Sequenced sample: blood. The CDR3 sequence: CASRPPGTAYNEQFF. In DNA, the CDR3 is TGTGCCAGCAGGCCCCCGGGAACCGCCTACAATGAGCAGTTCTTC.